This is a list of T cell receptor beta chains from one sample in a study of blood T cell repertoires in COVID-19. TCRdb's table, derived via immunoSEQ multiplex PCR, lists solely in-frame clones and lacks some. The table shows some 130,000 clones, with about 90% occurring only once. What was sequenced was peripheral blood. The receptors shown here come from a woman in her fifties or sixties who had recovered from COVID-19. Each CDR3 is given without its conserved first and last residue.

v_call cdr3_length cdr3_aa
TRBV6-5 14 ASSYLAGGGTDTQY
TRBV5-5 12 ASSLGMRSDGYT
TRBV28 12 ASSLYPTAYEQY
TRBV9 12 ASTSGGALDTQY
TRBV18 13 ASSPGRGGTDTQY
TRBV19 13 ASSTGQSSNQPQH
TRBV4-1 14 ASSQGSGRKLNEQF
TRBV7-8 13 ASSLYPERSYEQY
TRBV7-9 16 ASSPRPRQGLVTDTQY
TRBV6-5 11 ASSYSRLEAQY
TRBV28 13 ASSLNLGLRDEQY
TRBV6-5 13 ASTLISGTGGTQY
TRBV18 12 ASSPRRGPYEQY
TRBV6-5 14 ASSYFGGSSYNEQF
TRBV20-1 10 SASRGNTEAF
TRBV28 10 ASQGGNQPQH
TRBV19 14 ASSITSRGTTDTQY
TRBV27 13 ATKGADRSNYGYT
TRBV5-4 9 ASTLGGTQY
TRBV10-3 11 AISERLYNEQF
TRBV11-1 11 ASSLSLKETQY
TRBV5-1 12 ASSASGGAYEQY
TRBV11-2 12 ASSPGTDSGTQY
TRBV30 13 AWTGQIATNEKLF
TRBV2 9 ASSVSKRDT
TRBV5-6 14 ASSFWGLAGTDTQY
TRBV15 13 ATSRDQAGAGGYT
TRBV28 11 ASSVGGGSGYT
TRBV20-1 12 SASPGLAGNTIY
TRBV7-2 13 ASSSTGVANEKLF
TRBV7-8 13 ASSPAGTGVTIQF
TRBV28 10 ASSFPSDEQY
TRBV21-1 16 ASSLTSRSCPFRNEQF